These T cell receptor beta chains were read from a single sample in a study of blood T cell repertoires in COVID-19. Libraries were prepared by immunoSEQ multiplex PCR; TCRdb keeps only in-frame clonotypes and omits some of them. Seen here are around 290,000 clones, nearly 90% observed once, and the top ten hold 0.8% to 1%. Sequences were obtained from PBMCs or T cells enriched from blood (not recorded which). These receptors were collected from a woman aged 25 to 39 who had recovered from COVID-19. The CDR3 runs from the conserved cysteine through the conserved F or W. The D gene is left open where the match is weak. Expanded clones get a size class; other rows say once, few or many, or leave the size out.

>.|13|TRBD1|TRBV9|TRBJ1-1
TGTGCCAGCAGCAAAGGACAGGGCGTTTTTGCTTTCTTT
CASSKGQGVFAFF
>.|12|TRBD2|TRBV11-3|TRBJ2-1
TGTGCCAGCAGAGCGGGGGGCGATGAGCAGTTCTTC
CASRAGGDEQFF
>.|13|.|TRBV28|TRBJ1-2
TGTGCCAGCAGTTTGAGACAGAACTATGGCTACACCTTC
CASSLRQNYGYTF
>few|19|TRBD1|TRBV30|TRBJ2-1
TGTGCCTGGAGTTTAGCGGGACAGGGGTGGGTAGAGTCCTACAATGAGCAGTTCTTC
CAWSLAGQGWVESYNEQFF
>.|13|.|TRBV18|TRBJ1-2
TGTGCCAGCTCACCACTGCAGGACTATGGCTACACCTTC
CASSPLQDYGYTF
>.|13|.|TRBV6-5|TRBJ1-1
TGTGCCAGCAGGGTTGGGCTTTCCACTGAAGCTTTCTTT
CASRVGLSTEAFF
>.|17|TRBD2|TRBV5-1|TRBJ2-7
TGCGCCAGCAGCTTGTGGACTAGCGGGACGGTTAACTACGAGCAGTACTTC
CASSLWTSGTVNYEQYF
>.|15|.|TRBV5-1|TRBJ1-1
TGCGCCAGCAGCGCGGACAGCTCATCGAACACTGAAGCTTTCTTT
CASSADSSSNTEAFF
>once|14|TRBD1|TRBV5-4|TRBJ1-5
TGTGCCAGCAGCCACCGGGACAGTGATCAGCCCCAGCATTTT
CASSHRDSDQPQHF
>.|14|TRBD1|TRBV5-1|TRBJ1-4
TGCGCCAGCAGCCTGGACAGGGGGGGAGAAAAACTGTTTTTT
CASSLDRGGEKLFF
>.|12|TRBD2|TRBV3-1/TRBV3-2|TRBJ2-1
TGTGCCATCCTACTTAGCGGGGGTGAGCAGTTCTTC
CAILLSGGEQFF
>.|12|.|TRBV6-5|TRBJ2-5
TGTGCCAGCGGGGGGTCCGGGCCCACCCAGTACTTC
CASGGSGPTQYF
>.|13|.|TRBV28|TRBJ1-2
TGTGCCCACCGGGCGGGGTACAACTATGGCTACACCTTC
CAHRAGYNYGYTF
>.|13|.|TRBV3-1/TRBV3-2|TRBJ2-4
TGTGCCAGCAGCCAAGATGAGAGGTACATTCAGTACTTC
CASSQDERYIQYF
>.|15|TRBD1|TRBV2|TRBJ1-3
TGTGCCAGAACCGGGACAGGGGTCGGTGGAAACACCATATATTTT
CARTGTGVGGNTIYF
>.|15|.|TRBV27|TRBJ2-3
TGTGCCAGCAGTCCCTTGGCGGGATACAGCTATACGCAGTATTTT
CASSPLAGYSYTQYF
>.|16|.|TRBV11-2|TRBJ1-2
TGTGCCAGCAGCTCAGTTATATGGGCCCAAGAAGATGGCTACACCTTC
CASSSVIWAQEDGYTF
>.|14|.|TRBV5-1|TRBJ2-6
TGCGCCAGCAGGTCCAGCTCTGGGGCCAACGTCCTGACTTTC
CASRSSSGANVLTF
>.|15|TRBD1|TRBV5-6|TRBJ1-2
TGTGCCAGCAGCCCGAGGCGGCAGGGGGTCTATGGCTACACCTTC
CASSPRRQGVYGYTF
>.|16|.|TRBV11-2|TRBJ2-3
TGTGCCAGCAGCCGCTTACGGCCAGGGAAGGAAGATACGCAGTATTTT
CASSRLRPGKEDTQYF
>.|14|.|TRBV6-5|TRBJ1-6
TGTGCCAGCAGTATACGACGGGATAATTCACCCCTCCACTTT
CASSIRRDNSPLHF
>.|16|.|TRBV6-1|TRBJ1-6
TGTGCCAGCAGTGAACCCCTCAGGGGCCCTAATTCACCCCTCCACTTT
CASSEPLRGPNSPLHF
>.|13|.|TRBV15|TRBJ2-5
TGTGCCACCAGCAGGATCGGGTGGGAGACCCAGTACTTC
CATSRIGWETQYF
>.|19|TRBD2|TRBV7-9|TRBJ2-3
TGTGCCAGCAGCTTAACGCCTCGGCTAGCGGAGGGTAGCACAGATACGCAGTATTTT
CASSLTPRLAEGSTDTQYF
>.|12|.|TRBV5-1|TRBJ2-3
TGCGCCAGCAGCTTGGCTCGAGATACGCAGTATTTT
CASSLARDTQYF
>once|12|.|TRBV4-2|TRBJ2-7
TGTGCCAGCAGCCAAGCGGGAGCTATTCCGTACTTC
CASSQAGAIPYF
>.|16|TRBD1|TRBV30|TRBJ1-2
TGTGCCTGGAGTGTACGGAAGGGGGCCGGGAACTATGGCTACACCTTC
CAWSVRKGAGNYGYTF
>.|14|TRBD1|TRBV4-1|TRBJ1-2
TGCGCCAGCAGCCAAGGGTCCCAGGGGGGAGGCTACACCTTC
CASSQGSQGGGYTF
>.|16|.|TRBV19|TRBJ1-2
TGTGCCAGTAGTCCTTGGAGGGAAGAAGAGGACTATGGCTACACCTTC
CASSPWREEEDYGYTF